This TCR beta chain was captured by sequencing in a study of shared T cell receptors in the human thymus. TCRdb's table, derived via immunoSEQ multiplex PCR, lists solely in-frame clones and lacks some. The sample records hundreds of thousands of clones, approximately 89% being singletons. V was trimmed by 0 bases and J by 8 bases, leaving 10 bases between them. CDR1 KGHSH and CDR2 LQKENI come from the germline V gene. The CDR3 covers 13 residues. These records were also assigned to another study, of human thymus T cells. That work adds: From resections taken during corrective heart surgery, the thymus tissue was obtained. Reports from related research described highly overlapping thymic repertoires among unrelated individuals.

The sequence was collected from a boy under two years old with a congenital heart defect. Sequencing input: thymocytes. The V and J genes are TRBV18 and TRBJ1-2; TRBD1 might be the D (5 bases). The CDR3 DNA sequence: TGTGCCAGCTCACCACCATCAGGGAAAGGCTACACCTTC. The encoded protein is CASSPPSGKGYTF.